These 18 T cell receptor beta chains came from one sample sequenced in a study of cytomegalovirus exposure and HLA in healthy donors. PCR primers comprised 60 Vbeta and 13 Jbeta primers. Assay used: immunoSEQ multiplex PCR; TCRdb lists only in-frame clones, some missing. Of around 99,000 clones detected, about 86% appear once; the ten largest clones hold under 2.5%. Sequencing input: PBMCs. The receptors originated from a woman in her 30s in good health and CMV-seronegative.

This chain connects TRBV5-1 to TRBJ2-1, with TRBD2 identical over 9 bases. V lost 1 base and J lost 4; bases outside the gene matches: 6. There are 16 residues in the CDR3. CDR1 SGHRS and CDR2 YFSETQ come from the germline V gene. Here the CDR3 DNA reads TGCGCCAGCAGCTTGTCAGCTAGCGGGAAATACAATGAGCAGTTCTTC. Translating gives CASSLSASGKYNEQFF.

On this clone itself: Different DNA sequences within this sample yield the same CDR3. Here the CDR3 reads CASSVGGTYEQYF. DNA for the CDR3: TGTGCCAGCAGCGTTGGCGGGACGTACGAGCAGTACTTC. The chain recombines TRBV9 with TRBJ2-7; the D gene is possibly TRBD2 (6 bases). V was clipped by 2 bases and J by 4 bases, with 10 bases between them. CDR3 length: 13 amino acids. Per the germline V gene, CDR1 is SGDLS and CDR2 is YYNGEE.

The chain joins TRBV5-6 to TRBJ1-2; D perhaps matches TRBD1 (6 bases). There are 14 residues in the CDR3. Trimming stripped 4 bases from V and 2 bases from J, with 12 bases between. Germline CDR1 reads SGHDT; CDR2 reads YYEEEE. The CDR3 reads CASSLPGQNYGYTF. Written as DNA, the CDR3 is TGTGCCAGCAGCCTTCCCGGACAGAACTATGGCTACACCTTC.

V is TRBV2 and J is TRBJ2-3; no firm D call. In germline, CDR1 is SNHLY, CDR2 FYNNEI. Trimming removed 3 bases at V and 2 bases at J, with 12 bases between. The CDR3 runs to 15 residues. Written as DNA, the CDR3 is TGTGCCAGCAGTGACAGGAAAACGAACACAGATACGCAGTATTTT. Amino acid sequence: CASSDRKTNTDTQYF. Based on the CDR3 plus reference TRBV2 and TRBJ2-3, the full variable domain is EPEVTQTPSHQVTQMGQEVILRCVPISNHLYFYWYRQILGQKVEFLVSFYNNEISEKSEIFDDQFSVERPDGSNFTLKIRSTKLEDSAMYFCASSDRKTNTDTQYFGPGTRLTVL.

This rearrangement joins TRBV5-5 to TRBJ1-1; 9 bases align to TRBD1. Trimming took 4 bases from V and 3 from J; bases not matched to a gene: 7. There are 15 residues in the CDR3. Germline V CDR1 and CDR2: SGHKS, YYEKEE (reference sequence). The CDR3: CASSSWTGVYTEAFF. In nucleotides, the CDR3 is TGTGCCAGCAGCAGCTGGACAGGGGTCTACACTGAAGCTTTCTTT. Together with reference TRBV5-5 and TRBJ1-1, the CDR3 gives the full variable domain: DAGVTQSPTHLIKTRGQQVTLRCSPISGHKSVSWYQQVLGQGPQFIFQYYEKEERGRGNFPDRFSARQFPNYSSELNVNALLLGDSALYLCASSSWTGVYTEAFFGQGTRLTVV.

By share, this clone counts as medium-sized. The chain links TRBV5-4 to TRBJ1-1; D may be TRBD1 (5 bases). Germline assignment: CDR1 SGHNT and CDR2 YYREEE (reference sequence). CDR3 size: 11 residues. V lost 5 bases and J 7 bases, leaving 9 bases between the germline ends. Here the CDR3 reads CASSLQGEAFF. In nucleotides, the CDR3 is TGTGCCAGCAGTCTTCAGGGTGAAGCTTTCTTT.

The V call is TRBV2, the J call TRBJ1-3, with 8 bases aligning to TRBD1. The CDR3 totals 18 residues. The germline V gene has CDR1 SNHLY and CDR2 FYNNEI. Germline trimming cut 10 bases from V and 3 bases from J; bases unmatched to any gene: 20. CDR3 residues: CATLRDRLIRIGGNTIYF. In DNA, the CDR3 is TGTGCCACTCTCCGGGACAGGTTAATTCGGATAGGTGGAAACACCATATATTTT.

The chain links TRBV7-2 to TRBJ2-1; D gene unclear. The germline V and J ends were trimmed by 4 bases and 13 bases, with 20 bases remaining between them. The CDR3 runs 14 residues. Germline V gene sequence: CDR1 SGHTA, CDR2 FQGNSA. The CDR3 DNA is TGTGCCAGCAGCTCCCCCACTACACCCACGACCCAGTTCTTC. Translation gives CASSSPTTPTTQFF.

This chain connects TRBV7-9 to TRBJ2-7; TRBD1 agrees at 7 bases. The CDR3 covers 17 residues. Trimming removed 5 bases from V and 5 bases from J; junction bases left unmatched: 18. The germline V gene encodes CDR1 SEHNR and CDR2 FQNEAQ (reference sequence). The CDR3 region is CASSQPGRGLSGDEQYF. In DNA form, the CDR3 reads TGTGCCAGCAGCCAACCCGGTAGGGGGCTGTCGGGCGACGAGCAGTACTTC.

The DNA of the CDR3 is TGTGCCAGCAGCGTGAAGTATTCGACTAGCGGGAAATTGGGCGAGCAGTACTTC. Translating it yields CASSVKYSTSGKLGEQYF. The rearrangement joins TRBV16 to TRBJ2-7; 11 nucleotides align to TRBD2. Unmatched junction bases numbered 18, after V lost 5 bases and J lost 6 bases. The CDR3 has 18 residues. Germline V gene data show CDR1 as KGHSY and CDR2 as FQNENV.

The J gene is TRBJ2-2, the V gene TRBV6-1; the match to TRBD2 covers 12 bases. This CDR3 region has 20 residues. Germline V CDR1 and CDR2: MNHNS, SASEGT. V lost 3 bases and J lost 6; bases outside the gene matches: 17. CDR3 coding DNA: TGTGCCAGCAGTGATCCTCCTCTAGCGGGAGGGAGGGGATCGGCCGGGGAGCTGTTTTTT. Protein sequence: CASSDPPLAGGRGSAGELFF.

This chain joins TRBV2 and TRBJ1-1; 9 positions match TRBD1. The CDR3 length is 14 residues. The J segment lost 5 bases and the V segment lost 7 bases, leaving 8 bases of the junction unmatched. Germline CDR1 is SNHLY and CDR2 is FYNNEI. CDR3 DNA: TGTGCCAGCAACGTGGACAGGGGAGATACTGAAGCTTTCTTT. Amino acid sequence: CASNVDRGDTEAFF.

The J gene is TRBJ2-1, the V gene TRBV7-2; perhaps TRBD2 as D (6 bases). Germline values: CDR1 SGHTA, CDR2 FQGNSA. The CDR3 contains 15 residues. V was trimmed by 1 base and J by 5 bases, leaving 12 bases between them. The CDR3, as DNA: TGTGCCAGCAGCTTAGGGGGACTCATTAACAATGAGCAGTTCTTC. It translates to CASSLGGLINNEQFF.

This chain uses TRBV11-3 with TRBJ2-1; 7 nucleotides agree with TRBD1. Germline V gene data show CDR1 as SGHNT and CDR2 as YENEEA. The CDR3 spans 12 residues. The ends lost 3 bases at V and 7 bases at J; junction bases unmatched: 0. CDR3 nucleotides: TGTGCCAGCAGCTTGGACAGGAATGAGCAGTTCTTC. Its translation is CASSLDRNEQFF.

V and J are TRBV21-1 and TRBJ1-5; the table's D call, TRBD1, was not checked against the DNA. TRBV21-1 is flagged as a pseudogene. This CDR3 contains 21 residues. The CDR3 coding sequence is TGTGCCAGCAGTAAAACCTTTAAATGGGACAGAAACCTTTATAGCAATCAGCCCCAGCATTTT. Protein product: CASSKTFKWDRNLYSNQPQHF.

This clone has more than one count but fewer than ten. The gene calls are TRBV12-5 and TRBJ1-1, with a tentative D call TRBD1 (6 bases). CDR3 length: 15 residues. The germline V gene has CDR1 LGHNT and CDR2 FRNRAP. V was shortened by 6 bases and J by 0 bases, with 14 bases between the two germline ends. The CDR3 DNA reads TGTGCTAGTGGCTACCGCAGGGGTATGAACACTGAAGCTTTCTTT. Its protein product is CASGYRRGMNTEAFF.

This clone has a handful of counts. The chain employs TRBV9 and TRBJ2-1, with no clear D. Trimming removed 0 bases at V and 6 bases at J, with 13 bases between. This CDR3 comprises 15 residues. CDR1 SGDLS and CDR2 YYNGEE come from the germline V gene. The chain's CDR3 is CASSVGISRRNEQFF. CDR3 DNA: TGTGCCAGCAGCGTAGGTATTAGCCGACGCAATGAGCAGTTCTTC. Complete variable domain (other parts from reference TRBV9 and TRBJ2-1): DSGVTQTPKHLITATGQRVTLRCSPRSGDLSVYWYQQSLDQGLQFLIQYYNGEERAKGNILERFSAQQFPDLHSELNLSSLELGDSALYFCASSVGISRRNEQFFGPGTRLTVL.

The chain has TRBV6-1 and TRBJ1-5; D gene ambiguous. Trimming removed 6 bases from V and 2 bases from J, with 8 bases in between. The CDR3 length is 13 residues. Germline V lookup: CDR1 MNHNS, CDR2 SASEGT. The CDR3 DNA follows: TGTGCCAGCAGCATCGAGCGCAATCAGCCCCAGCATTTT. Its protein product is CASSIERNQPQHF.